This passage covers 19 T cell receptor beta chains from one sample sequenced in a study of shared clonotypes between healthy human individuals. Profiling relied on immunoSEQ multiplex PCR, and the TCRdb table lists in-frame clones only, not all of them. The sample holds about 690,000 clones; 80% to 95% are singletons and the top ten take 34%. Sequenced: memory CD8+ T cells from PBMCs. Subset meaning: CD45RO+ cells pooled with CCR7-negative TemRA cells. Receptors originate from a young man in good health. Some clones in this sample may be carry-over from other donors' samples.

The J gene is TRBJ2-7, the V gene TRBV27; D assignment may be TRBD1 or TRBD2 (5 bases each). This CDR3 region has 13 residues. V lost 2 bases to trimming and J lost 2 bases, with 7 bases between them. From germline, CDR1 is MNHEY and CDR2 SMNVEV (reference sequence). DNA of the CDR3: TGTGCCAGCAGTTTAGGGACGGCCTACGAGCAGTACTTC. Translating gives CASSLGTAYEQYF.

V gene TRBV28 combines with J gene TRBJ2-7, with D maybe TRBD2 (5 bases). The CDR3 covers 14 residues. CDR1 MDHEN and CDR2 SYDVKM come from the germline V gene. V was trimmed by 3 bases and J by 0 bases, leaving 9 bases between them. The CDR3 nucleotides read TGTGCCAGCAGTTTCGAGGGCACCTCCTACGAGCAGTACTTC. It codes for CASSFEGTSYEQYF.

The J gene is TRBJ1-4, the V gene TRBV4-1, with D possibly being TRBD1 (6 bases). V was cut by 0 bases and J by 4 bases, with 18 bases left in between. CDR1 MGHRA and CDR2 YSYEKL come from the germline V gene. This CDR3 contains 18 residues. This chain's CDR3 is CASSQEFGSGAFNEKLFF. CDR3 sequence (DNA): TGCGCCAGCAGCCAAGAATTCGGGTCAGGGGCCTTTAATGAAAAACTGTTTTTT.

The chain has TRBV4-2 and TRBJ2-5; 9 bases are shared with TRBD2. The CDR3 covers 16 residues. The V gene end was trimmed by 1 base and the J gene end by 4 bases; junction bases not matched to a gene: 7. The germline CDR1 and CDR2 sequences are LGHNA and YNFKEQ. CDR3 loop: CASSQVGGRDGETQYF. Written as DNA, the CDR3 is TGTGCCAGCAGCCAAGTAGGCGGGAGGGATGGAGAGACCCAGTACTTC.

The chain recombines TRBV11-2 with TRBJ2-3; D not certain. The germline V gene encodes CDR1 SGHAT and CDR2 FQNNGV. Between the trimmed V and J ends, which lost 5 bases and 0 bases, there was a span of 15 bases. The CDR3 has 16 amino acids. CDR3 coding DNA: TGTGCCAGCAGCCCTCCCTCGGCCACTAGCACAGATACGCAGTATTTT. Its protein is CASSPPSATSTDTQYF.

This rearrangement joins TRBV2 to TRBJ1-4, with D unclear. Trimming removed 5 bases from V and 10 bases from J, with 23 bases in between. This CDR3 comprises 16 residues. Germline loops: CDR1 SNHLY, CDR2 FYNNEI. The CDR3 DNA reads as TGTGCCAGCAGTTCCGGTATGGACCTGCGGATCGGAAAACTGTTTTTT. Encoded protein: CASSSGMDLRIGKLFF.

V is TRBV7-7 and J is TRBJ2-7, with 7 bases matching TRBD1. J lost 1 base, V lost 3 bases, and 3 bases had no gene match. The germline V gene encodes CDR1 SSHAT and CDR2 FNYEAQ (reference sequence). The CDR3 contains 14 residues. The CDR3 nucleotides read TGTGCCAGCAGCTTCTCGGACAGGTCCTACGAGCAGTACTTC. Translation gives CASSFSDRSYEQYF.

Concerning this clone: The same CDR3 can be traced to other DNA sequences in this sample. The chain couples TRBV4-1 to TRBJ2-1; 12 bases match TRBD1. Germline V gives CDR1 MGHRA, CDR2 YSYEKL. The CDR3 is made up of 15 amino acids. V was pared by 6 bases and J by 7 bases, with 7 bases of the junction left unmatched. The CDR3 bases are TGCGCCAGCAGACCGGGACAGGGGGCGGGGAATGAGCAGTTCTTC. This gives the protein CASRPGQGAGNEQFF.

This chain connects TRBV29-1 to TRBJ2-7, with 8 bases that match TRBD1. After removal of 6 bases from V and 5 bases from J, the junction contained 9 bases not matched to a gene. Germline-derived CDR1 and CDR2 are SQVTM and ANQGSEA. The CDR3 consists of 13 residues. The CDR3 loop reads CSVAGGSENEQYF. DNA for the CDR3: TGCAGCGTCGCAGGGGGCTCAGAGAACGAGCAGTACTTC.

The chain uses TRBV2 and TRBJ2-5, with 11 bases that match TRBD2. V trimming: 8 bases; J trimming: 5 bases; junction bases outside the gene matches: 19. Germline CDR1 reads SNHLY; CDR2 reads FYNNEI. This CDR3 is built from 18 residues. CDR3 region: CASWGNSGTGTSGETQYF. For the CDR3, the DNA is TGTGCCAGCTGGGGGAATAGTGGCACCGGGACTAGCGGCGAGACCCAGTACTTC.

This chain connects TRBV11-1 to TRBJ2-1; TRBD1 or TRBD2 may be the D gene (5 bases each). V lost 5 bases and J 3 bases, leaving 17 bases between the germline ends. In germline, CDR1 is SGHAT, CDR2 FQDESV (reference sequence). CDR3 length: 16 residues. CDR3 loop: CASSPGTMARYNEQFF. The CDR3 DNA reads as TGTGCCAGCAGCCCCGGGACCATGGCCCGCTACAATGAGCAGTTCTTC.

This sequence joins TRBV30 and TRBJ2-2; no firm D call. The CDR3 is 13 residues long. The germline V gene encodes CDR1 GTSNPN and CDR2 SVGIG (reference sequence). Trimming removed 8 bases from V and 6 bases from J, with 16 bases in between. CDR3 sequence reads: CALRPPAAGELFF. The DNA of the CDR3 is TGTGCCCTAAGGCCCCCCGCAGCCGGGGAGCTGTTTTTT. The entire variable domain, with the rest obtained from reference TRBV30 and TRBJ2-2, is as follows: SQTIHQWPATLVQPVGSPLSLECTVEGTSNPNLYWYRQAAGRGLQLLFYSVGIGQISSEVPQNLSASRPQDRQFILSSKKLLLSDSGFYLCALRPPAAGELFFGEGSRLTVL.

CDR3 in amino acids: CAIRGNMNTEAFF. CDR3 DNA sequence: TGTGCCATCAGAGGGAACATGAACACTGAAGCTTTCTTT. The V and J genes are TRBV10-3 and TRBJ1-1, with D unresolved. CDR1 and CDR2 (germline): ENHRY, SYGVKD. Trimming took off 6 bases at V and 0 bases at J, with 8 bases between the two ends. This CDR3 contains 13 residues.

Details on this clone: The likely explanation is a read error, given a far larger clone one base away. This CDR3 is missing its conserved last phenylalanine or tryptophan, likely due to a read error. The chain carries TRBV7-9 and TRBJ1-1; D is undetermined. The germline gives CDR1 SEHNR, CDR2 FQNEAQ (reference sequence). The CDR3 length is 14 residues. The ends were cut back, 5 bases at V and 1 base at J, with 11 bases in the middle. CDR3 DNA sequence: TGTGCCAGCAGCGCCCCGGGAAGGAACACTGAAGCTTTCCTT. It codes for CASSAPGRNTEAFL.

The rearrangement uses TRBV28 and TRBJ1-2; 7 bases agree with TRBD1. CDR1 is MDHEN and CDR2 is SYDVKM in the germline V gene. The ends lost 10 bases at V and 3 bases at J; junction bases unmatched: 8. There are 13 residues in the CDR3. The CDR3 DNA reads as TGTGCCATCAGGGGGAGGGGGGACTATGGCTACACCTTC. It is translated as CAIRGRGDYGYTF.

The rearrangement uses TRBV19 and TRBJ2-1; 10 nucleotides line up with TRBD2. This CDR3 spans 16 amino acids. CDR1 and CDR2 (germline): LNHDA, SQIVND (reference sequence). The ends lost 4 bases at V and 4 bases at J; junction bases unmatched: 7. The CDR3, as DNA: TGTGCCAGTAGTAGAAGGACTAGCGGCCTTTACAATGAGCAGTTCTTC. It specifies CASSRRTSGLYNEQFF.

The CDR3 reads CASSASGSGQFF. CDR3 DNA: TGTGCCAGCAGCGCTAGCGGGAGTGGGCAGTTCTTC. The chain is built from TRBV9 and TRBJ2-1; 10 bases match TRBD2. Germline V gene lookup returns CDR1 SGDLS and CDR2 YYNGEE. The CDR3 totals 12 residues. Trimming removed 3 bases from V and 12 bases from J; junction bases left unmatched: 3.

The V call is TRBV28, the J call TRBJ1-2, with D perhaps TRBD1 (5 bases). V lost 1 base, J lost 2 bases, and 8 bases lay in between. Germline CDR1 and CDR2: MDHEN and SYDVKM. The CDR3 runs 14 residues. DNA of the CDR3: TGTGCCAGCAGTTTATTGGGGCAGAACTATGGCTACACCTTC. It codes for CASSLLGQNYGYTF.

This chain connects TRBV27 to TRBJ2-7; D gene uncertain. The CDR3 has 15 amino acids. V gave up 2 bases and J gave up 0 bases, with 11 bases separating them. Germline lookup yields CDR1 MNHEY and CDR2 SMNVEV (reference sequence). Written as DNA, the CDR3 is TGTGCCAGCAGTTTAACTGGGTTCGTCTCCTACGAGCAGTACTTC. It codes for CASSLTGFVSYEQYF.